This T cell receptor (beta chain) was identified in a study of blood T cell repertoires in COVID-19. On the study more broadly: COVID-19 samples, acute and convalescent, were from the United States, Italy and Spain. T cells, B-cell-depleted T cells, or PBMCs provided the cDNA or gDNA that served as material.

This CDR3 has 12 residues. Trimming removed 3 bases at V and 12 bases at J, with 18 bases between. Germline V gives CDR1 GTSNPN, CDR2 SVGIG (reference sequence). In the original processing: Scientists estimated how many nucleated cells there were by amplifying reference gene primers. TCRdb's table, derived via immunoSEQ multiplex PCR, lists solely in-frame clones and lacks some. V and J calls and clone size are copied from that table; D and trimming were computed from the DNA. The table lists roughly 240,000 clones, roughly 80% of them singletons. The sequence derives from a woman in her 70s with acute or convalescent COVID-19. Sequencing was done on a sample of peripheral blood. This chain connects TRBV30 to TRBJ2-7; no reliable D call. The CDR3, as DNA: TGTGCCTGGAGCCGATCGGCGGTTCGTCGGTACTTC. This translates into CAWSRSAVRRYF.